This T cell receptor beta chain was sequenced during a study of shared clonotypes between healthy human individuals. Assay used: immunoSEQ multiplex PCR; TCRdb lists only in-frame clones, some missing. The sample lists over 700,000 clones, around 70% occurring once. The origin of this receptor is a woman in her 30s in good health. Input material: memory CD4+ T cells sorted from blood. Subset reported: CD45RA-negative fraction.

This CDR3 is CASKAGQGSNQPQHF. CDR3 DNA sequence: TGTGCCAGCAAAGCGGGACAGGGGTCTAATCAGCCCCAGCATTTT. This chain joins TRBV2 and TRBJ1-5; 10 positions agree with TRBD1. The germline V gene has CDR1 SNHLY and CDR2 FYNNEI. The length of the CDR3 is 15 residues. V was clipped by 7 bases and J by 4 bases; unmatched bases: 7.